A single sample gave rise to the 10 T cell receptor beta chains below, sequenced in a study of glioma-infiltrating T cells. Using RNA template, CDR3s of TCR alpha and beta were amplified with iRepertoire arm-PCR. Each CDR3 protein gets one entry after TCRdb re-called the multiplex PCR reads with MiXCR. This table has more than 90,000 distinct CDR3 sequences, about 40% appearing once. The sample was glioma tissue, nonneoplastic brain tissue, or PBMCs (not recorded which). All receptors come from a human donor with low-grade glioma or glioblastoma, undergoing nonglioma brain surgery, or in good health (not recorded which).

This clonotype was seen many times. CDR3 sequence: CASSLARTSGGSTDTQYF. The CDR3 coding sequence is TGTGCCAGCAGCCTCGCTCGAACTAGCGGGGGTAGCACAGATACGCAGTATTTT. This sequence joins TRBV6-1 and TRBJ2-3; 11 bases are a match to TRBD2. The V and J ends lost 6 bases and 0 bases, in that order; junction bases with no gene match: 11. The CDR3 has 18 residues. Germline V gene data show CDR1 as MNHNS and CDR2 as SASEGT.

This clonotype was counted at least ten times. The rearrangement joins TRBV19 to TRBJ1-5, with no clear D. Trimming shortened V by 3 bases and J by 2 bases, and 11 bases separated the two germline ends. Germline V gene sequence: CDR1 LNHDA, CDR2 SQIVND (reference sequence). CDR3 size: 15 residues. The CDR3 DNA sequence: TGTGCCAGTAGTATGGAGGGTTGGGGCAATCAGCCCCAGCATTTT. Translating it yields CASSMEGWGNQPQHF.

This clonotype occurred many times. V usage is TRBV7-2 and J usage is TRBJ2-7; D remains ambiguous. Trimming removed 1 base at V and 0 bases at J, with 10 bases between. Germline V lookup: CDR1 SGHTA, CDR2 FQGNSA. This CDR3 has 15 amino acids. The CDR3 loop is CASSLGAGSSYEQYF. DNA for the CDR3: TGTGCCAGCAGCTTAGGGGCAGGTTCCTCCTACGAGCAGTACTTC.

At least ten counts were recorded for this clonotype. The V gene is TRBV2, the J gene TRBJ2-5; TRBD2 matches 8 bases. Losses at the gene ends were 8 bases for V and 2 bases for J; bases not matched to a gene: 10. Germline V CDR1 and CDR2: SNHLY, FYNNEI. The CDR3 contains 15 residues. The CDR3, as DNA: TGTGCCAGCTCTCCGGGAGGGCTGGCTCAAGAGACCCAGTACTTC. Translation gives CASSPGGLAQETQYF.

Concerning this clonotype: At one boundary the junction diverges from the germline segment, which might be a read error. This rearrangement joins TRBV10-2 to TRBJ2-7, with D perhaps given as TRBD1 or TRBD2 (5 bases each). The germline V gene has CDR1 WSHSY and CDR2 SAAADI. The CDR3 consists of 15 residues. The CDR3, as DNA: TGTGCCCGCACCTTGGTCCGGGGCGGTGTCCCAGAGAAGTACTTC. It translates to CARTLVRGGVPEKYF.

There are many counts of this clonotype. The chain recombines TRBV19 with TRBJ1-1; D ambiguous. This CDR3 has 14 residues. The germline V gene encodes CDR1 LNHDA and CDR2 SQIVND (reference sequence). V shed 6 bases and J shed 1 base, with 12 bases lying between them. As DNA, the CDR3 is TGTGCCAGTAGAATTGGACTCACGAACACTGAAGCTTTCTTT. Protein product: CASRIGLTNTEAFF.

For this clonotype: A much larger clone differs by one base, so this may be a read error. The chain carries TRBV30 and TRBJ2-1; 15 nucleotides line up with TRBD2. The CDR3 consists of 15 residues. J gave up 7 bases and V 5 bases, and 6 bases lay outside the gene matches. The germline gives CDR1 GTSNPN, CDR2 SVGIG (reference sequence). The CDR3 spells CAWGRTSGRANEQFF. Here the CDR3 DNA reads TGTGCCTGGGGAAGGACTAGCGGGAGGGCTAATGAGCAGTTCTTC.

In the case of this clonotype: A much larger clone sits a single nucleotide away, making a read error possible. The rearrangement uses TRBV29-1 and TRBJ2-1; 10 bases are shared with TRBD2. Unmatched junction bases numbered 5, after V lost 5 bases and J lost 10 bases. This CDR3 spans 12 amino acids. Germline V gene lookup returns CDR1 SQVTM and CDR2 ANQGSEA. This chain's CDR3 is CSVLRTSGEQFF. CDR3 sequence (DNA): TGCAGCGTTCTACGGACTAGCGGCGAGCAGTTCTTC.

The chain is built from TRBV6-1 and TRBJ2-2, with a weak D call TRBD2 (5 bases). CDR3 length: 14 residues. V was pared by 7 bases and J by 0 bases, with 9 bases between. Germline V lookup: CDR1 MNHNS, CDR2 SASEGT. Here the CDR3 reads CASKGRANTGELFF. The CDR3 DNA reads TGTGCCAGCAAAGGGCGGGCGAACACCGGGGAGCTGTTTTTT.

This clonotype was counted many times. The CDR3 reads CASSLGQGATRYNEQFF. The CDR3 DNA follows: TGTGCCAGCAGTTTGGGACAGGGGGCAACACGGTACAATGAGCAGTTCTTC. This chain links TRBV6-2 or TRBV6-3 with TRBJ2-1, with TRBD1 matching over 12 bases. The V gene end was trimmed by 4 bases and the J gene end by 4 bases; junction bases not matched to a gene: 8. The CDR3 sequence is 17 residues long. The germline V gene encodes CDR1 MNHEY and CDR2 SVGEGT.